This T cell receptor (beta chain) emerged from a study of T cells in localized non-small cell lung cancer. Study-wide results and limits: In adjacent lung appeared a median about 58 of the top 100 tumor clones.

With regard to this clone: Its target is not known.

V was clipped by 7 bases and J by 5 bases; unmatched bases: 5. The CDR3 totals 13 residues. CDR1 and CDR2 (germline): SGHRS, YFSETQ. Generated by immunoSEQ multiplex PCR, the TCRdb table keeps only in-frame clones and is missing some. The sample yields 20,000 to 25,000 clones, roughly nine tenths seen once. This material consisted of peripheral blood, taken before any cancer treatment. The clonotype originates from a male donor at least 60 years old with stage I lung adenocarcinoma. The V and J genes are TRBV5-1 and TRBJ2-7; 11 bases are shared with TRBD1. For the CDR3, the DNA is TGCGCCAGCGCGGGGGACAGGGGGAACGAGCAGTACTTC. Its translation is CASAGDRGNEQYF.